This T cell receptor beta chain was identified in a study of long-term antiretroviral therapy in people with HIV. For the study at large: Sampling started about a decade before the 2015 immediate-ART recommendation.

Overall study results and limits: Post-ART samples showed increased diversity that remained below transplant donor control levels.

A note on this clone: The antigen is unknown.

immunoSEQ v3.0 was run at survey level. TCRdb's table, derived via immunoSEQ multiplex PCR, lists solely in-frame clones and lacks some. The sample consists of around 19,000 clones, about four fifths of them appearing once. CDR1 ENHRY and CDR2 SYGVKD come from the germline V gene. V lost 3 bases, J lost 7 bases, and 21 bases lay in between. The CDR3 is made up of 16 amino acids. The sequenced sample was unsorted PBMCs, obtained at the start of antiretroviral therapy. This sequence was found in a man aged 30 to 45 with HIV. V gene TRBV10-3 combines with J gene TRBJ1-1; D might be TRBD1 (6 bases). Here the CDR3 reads CAISEVPQGRMYEAFF. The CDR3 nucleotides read TGTGCCATCAGTGAAGTACCCCAGGGGCGCATGTATGAAGCTTTCTTT.